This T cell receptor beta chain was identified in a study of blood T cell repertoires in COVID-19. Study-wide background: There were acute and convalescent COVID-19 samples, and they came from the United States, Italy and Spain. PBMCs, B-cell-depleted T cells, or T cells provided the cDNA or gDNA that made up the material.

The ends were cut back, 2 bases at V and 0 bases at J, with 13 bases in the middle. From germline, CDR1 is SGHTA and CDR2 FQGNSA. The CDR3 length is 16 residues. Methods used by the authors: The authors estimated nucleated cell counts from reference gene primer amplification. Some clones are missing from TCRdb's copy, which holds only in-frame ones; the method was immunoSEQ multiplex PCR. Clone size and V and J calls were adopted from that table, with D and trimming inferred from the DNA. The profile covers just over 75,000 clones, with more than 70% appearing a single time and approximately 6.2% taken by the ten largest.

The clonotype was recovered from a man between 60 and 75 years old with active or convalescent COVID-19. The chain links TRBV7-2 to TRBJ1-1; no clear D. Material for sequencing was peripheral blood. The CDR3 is CASSLMGAAMNTEAFF. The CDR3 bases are TGTGCCAGCAGCTTAATGGGAGCAGCGATGAACACTGAAGCTTTCTTT.